The source of this T cell receptor (beta chain) is a study of shared clonotypes between healthy human individuals. Study in general: CD4 naive and memory got three plates each, CD8 naive two, CD8 memory one.

Trimming removed 4 bases from V and 4 bases from J, with 4 bases in between. Germline assignment: CDR1 SGHAT and CDR2 FQNNGV. The CDR3 runs 11 residues. About this clone itself: Its antigen is as yet unknown. Since a much larger clone is just one base distant, this may be a read error. In the same sample, other DNA sequences code for this CDR3.

General study findings and limits: Depth of sequencing was expected to influence donor clonotype sharing.

TCRdb's copy holds only in-frame clones and misses some; the assay was immunoSEQ multiplex PCR. The repertoire holds 1.5 million to 2.5 million clones, with less than 95% as singletons. As defined, naive CD8 cells were CD45RO-negative and positively selected for CCR7, with terminally differentiated effector memory CD45RA+ cells excluded. The specimen was naive CD8+ T cells sorted from blood. This chain connects TRBV11-2 to TRBJ2-5, with D hard to call. This sequence was found in a man aged 18 to 30 in good health. CDR3 bases: TGTGCCAGCAGCTCCCCAGAGACCCAGTACTTC. Its protein is CASSSPETQYF.